The 4 T cell receptor beta chains below come from one sample, sequenced in a study of Graves' ophthalmopathy and Graves' hyperthyroidism. The TCR beta CDR3 regions underwent amplification from RNA transcripts. RT-PCR was first run with HTBI primers, then multiplex PCR in a second round. TCRdb independently ran MiXCR on the multiplex PCR reads; one entry per CDR3 protein. The table has about 590,000 distinct CDR3 sequences, under 45% seen once. The specimen sequenced was peripheral blood or thyroid tissue (not recorded which). Receptors were obtained from an adult man with Graves' hyperthyroidism.

This clonotype was counted a few times. This chain uses TRBV5-4 with TRBJ2-5, with 10 bases aligning to TRBD2. This CDR3 is built from 15 residues. Per the germline V gene, CDR1 is SGHNT and CDR2 is YYREEE (reference sequence). Unmatched junction bases numbered 6, after V lost 4 bases and J lost 3 bases. Here the CDR3 reads CASSLRLAGKETQYF. The DNA of the CDR3 is TGTGCCAGCAGCCTCAGACTAGCGGGTAAAGAGACCCAGTACTTC.

V gene TRBV10-3 combines with J gene TRBJ1-4, with no clear D. V was trimmed by 4 bases and J by 7 bases, leaving 10 bases between them. CDR1 and CDR2 (germline): ENHRY, SYGVKD. This CDR3 spans 13 amino acids. This CDR3 is CAISGRNTEKLFF. In DNA, the CDR3 is TGTGCCATCAGTGGGAGGAACACTGAAAAACTGTTTTTT.

This chain links TRBV10-3 with TRBJ1-2; TRBD1 might be the D (5 bases). V was trimmed by 0 bases and J by 2 bases, leaving 13 bases between them. CDR3 size: 16 residues. Germline CDR1 is ENHRY and CDR2 is SYGVKD. The CDR3 loop reads CAISESGGGGNYGYTF. For the CDR3, the DNA is TGTGCCATCAGTGAGTCAGGCGGGGGAGGGAACTATGGCTACACCTTC.

V usage is TRBV10-3 and J usage is TRBJ2-5; D remains unclear. Germline values: CDR1 ENHRY, CDR2 SYGVKD. The V and J ends lost 4 bases and 5 bases respectively, with 14 bases between them. The CDR3 has 14 residues. CDR3 bases: TGTGCCATCAGTGGTCTACCCTTGGGGGAGACCCAGTACTTC. It specifies CAISGLPLGETQYF.